The T cell receptor (beta chain) described here comes from a study of blood T cell repertoires in COVID-19. Across the whole study: COVID-19 samples from acute and convalescent phases originated in the United States, Italy and Spain. PBMCs, B-cell-depleted T cells, or T cells were the source of the cDNA or gDNA that made up the material.

Per the original data handling: Reference gene primers were amplified, and this amplification served to estimate nucleated cell counts. The table came from immunoSEQ multiplex PCR; TCRdb's copy has only in-frame clones and leaves some out. The DNA gave D and trimming, while V, J and clone size come from that table. The sample includes roughly 140,000 clones, about 87% seen only once; the top ten take approximately 1.5%. V was cut by 5 bases and J by 2 bases, with 6 bases left in between. The germline V gene encodes CDR1 MDHEN and CDR2 SYDVKM. This CDR3 contains 12 residues. The genes are TRBV28 and TRBJ1-2; D is unclear. The sample taken for sequencing was peripheral blood. The source of this sequence is a woman in her forties or fifties with acute or convalescent COVID-19. CDR3 nucleotides: TGTGCCAGCAGTATCAGGAACTATGGCTACACCTTC. Translating it yields CASSIRNYGYTF.